The 8 T cell receptor beta chains below come from one sample, sequenced in a study of CD8+CD57+ T cells in acquired aplastic anemia. The authors sequenced patients whose flow cytometry had shown CD8+CD57+ cell expansion. The TCR beta profiling, which covered VDJ combination and CDR3 sequence, was carried out using genomic DNA as the template. Via MiXCR, TCRdb re-called the reads, giving one row per CDR3 protein. In the table there are around 150,000 distinct CDR3 sequences, 71% of which are singletons. Material for sequencing was sorted CD4+, CD8+, or CD8+CD57+ T cells (not recorded which) from PBMCs. The receptors were gathered from a human donor with aplastic anemia.

This clonotype has at least ten counts. The chain joins TRBV6-4 to TRBJ2-3; tentative D call: TRBD1 (5 bases). Germline CDR1 MRHNA, CDR2 SNTAGT. The CDR3 has 14 amino acids. V lost 0 bases and J lost 2, with 6 bases in between. The DNA for the CDR3 is TGTGCCAGCAGTGACTCAGGGGACACAGATACGCAGTATTTT. Translation: CASSDSGDTDTQYF.

The chain uses TRBV7-2 and TRBJ2-5, with TRBD2 identical over 9 bases. V gave up 2 bases and J gave up 5 bases; unmatched junction bases: 12. CDR1 is SGHTA and CDR2 is FQGNSA in the germline V gene. CDR3 size: 17 residues. In nucleotides, the CDR3 is TGTGCCAGCAGCTTATCGATAGCGGGGGCGAGCGACGAGACCCAGTACTTC. Protein sequence: CASSLSIAGASDETQYF.

This clonotype was counted a few times. The chain links TRBV2 to TRBJ2-1; no definite D call. The CDR3 is made up of 11 amino acids. V was trimmed by 2 bases and J by 10 bases, leaving 6 bases between them. The germline V gene has CDR1 SNHLY and CDR2 FYNNEI. CDR3 loop: CASSERIEQFF. CDR3 DNA: TGTGCCAGCAGTGAACGAATCGAGCAGTTCTTC.

The chain couples TRBV20-1 to TRBJ2-2, with D perhaps TRBD2 (5 bases). V was trimmed by 0 bases and J by 7 bases, leaving 9 bases between them. The CDR3 length is 13 residues. Germline assignment: CDR1 DFQATT and CDR2 SNEGSKA (reference sequence). This CDR3 is CSARDGSSGELFF. The CDR3 DNA sequence: TGCAGTGCTAGAGATGGGAGTAGCGGGGAGCTGTTTTTT.

In DNA, the CDR3 is TGCAGTGCTAGACTAGCGGGGTATGAGCAGTTCTTC. It is translated as CSARLAGYEQFF. V and J are TRBV20-1 and TRBJ2-1; 9 bases line up with TRBD2. Trimming cost V 2 bases and J 8 bases; bases outside gene matches: 1. The CDR3 contains 12 residues. Germline values: CDR1 DFQATT, CDR2 SNEGSKA (reference sequence).

CDR3 coding DNA: TGCAGCGTTGTGGGGGGGGGTTGGCTGTTTTTT. Protein: CSVVGGGWLFF. The chain recombines TRBV29-1 with TRBJ2-2; 7 bases map to TRBD2. The CDR3 loop spans 11 amino acids. Germline V gives CDR1 SQVTM, CDR2 ANQGSEA. V was pared by 4 bases and J by 13 bases, with 6 bases of the junction left unmatched.

A few counts support this clonotype. This chain uses TRBV6-1 with TRBJ2-7; 12 bases fit TRBD1. CDR1 and CDR2 from the germline V gene are MNHNS and SASEGT. J lost 4 bases, V lost 3 bases, and 4 bases had no gene match. The CDR3 loop spans 15 amino acids. The CDR3 DNA is TGTGCCAGCAGTGAGCTGGGACAGGGGGCTTACGAGCAGTACTTC. This gives the protein CASSELGQGAYEQYF.

This clonotype was counted ten times or more. The chain recombines TRBV6-4 with TRBJ2-3; 9 nucleotides match TRBD1. The CDR3 runs to 15 residues. Looked up from germline, CDR1 is MRHNA and CDR2 is SNTAGT. The J segment lost 3 bases and the V segment lost 2 bases, leaving 3 bases of the junction unmatched. CDR3 coding DNA: TGTGCCAGCAGTGACGGGACAGGGCCAACAGATACGCAGTATTTT. Protein product: CASSDGTGPTDTQYF.